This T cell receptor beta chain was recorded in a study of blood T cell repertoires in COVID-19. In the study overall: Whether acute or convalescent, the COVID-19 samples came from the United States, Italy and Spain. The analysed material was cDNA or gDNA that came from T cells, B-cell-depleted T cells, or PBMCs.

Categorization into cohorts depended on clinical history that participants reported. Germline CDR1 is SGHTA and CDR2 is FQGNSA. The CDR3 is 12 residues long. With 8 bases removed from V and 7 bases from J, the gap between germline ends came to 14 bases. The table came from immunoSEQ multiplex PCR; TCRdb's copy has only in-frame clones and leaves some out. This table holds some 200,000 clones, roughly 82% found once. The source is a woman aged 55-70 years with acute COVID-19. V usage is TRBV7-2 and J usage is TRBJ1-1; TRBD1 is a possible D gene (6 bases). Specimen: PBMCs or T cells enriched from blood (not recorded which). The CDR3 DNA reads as TGTGCCAGCGGGGGAAGGGGGAATGAAGCTTTCTTT. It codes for CASGGRGNEAFF.